This passage covers 32 T cell receptor beta chains from one sample sequenced in a study of shared clonotypes between healthy human individuals. Assay used: immunoSEQ multiplex PCR; TCRdb lists only in-frame clones, some missing. The top ten hold approximately 12% of the sample, which has roughly 490,000 clones, less than 80% seen once. Sequencing used PBMCs. The origin of the receptors is a woman between 40 and 50 years old in good health. Some clones in this sample may be carry-over from other donors' samples.

Worth noting for this clone: An end of the junction differs from the germline gene, which may be a read error. The rearrangement uses TRBV7-8 and TRBJ2-7; D is undetermined. Germline-derived CDR1 and CDR2 are SGHVS and FQNEAQ. The CDR3 sequence is 13 residues long. CDR3 sequence (DNA): TGTGCCAGCAGTTTAGTCCGACGAGCCGAGCAGTACTTC. As protein: CASSLVRRAEQYF. Full variable domain (rest looked up from reference TRBV7-8 and TRBJ2-7): GAGVSQSPRYKVAKRGQDVALRCDPISGHVSLFWYQQALGQGPEFLTYFQNEAQLDKSGLPSDRFFAERPEGSVSTLKIQRTQQEDSAVYLCASSLVRRAEQYFGPGTRLTVT.

This clone was picked up one time. The chain combines TRBV6-1 with TRBJ2-7; 7 bases match TRBD1. V lost 3 bases, J lost 3 bases, and 5 bases stayed unmatched. The CDR3 totals 14 residues. Germline CDR1 is MNHNS and CDR2 is SASEGT. Here the CDR3 reads CASSDWDRRYEQYF. CDR3 nucleotide sequence: TGTGCCAGCAGTGATTGGGACAGACGCTACGAGCAGTACTTC.

The V and J genes are TRBV14 and TRBJ2-5, with 10 bases that match TRBD2. This CDR3 spans 17 amino acids. J gave up 4 bases and V 2 bases, and 10 bases lay outside the gene matches. Per germline, CDR1 SGHDN and CDR2 FVKESK. CDR3 sequence: CASSQLASGSLGETQYF. The CDR3, as DNA: TGTGCCAGCAGCCAATTGGCTAGCGGGAGTTTAGGAGAGACCCAGTACTTC.

CDR3 sequence: CASSRAPEQYF. The CDR3 DNA reads TGTGCCAGCAGCCGTGCACCCGAGCAGTACTTC. The chain couples TRBV7-2 to TRBJ2-7, with D hard to call. CDR1 and CDR2 from the germline V gene are SGHTA and FQGNSA. Trimming cost V 5 bases and J 6 bases, with 8 bases left between them. This CDR3 spans 11 amino acids.

The chain couples TRBV6-5 to TRBJ2-2; possibly TRBD1 for D (5 bases). Germline loops: CDR1 MNHEY, CDR2 SVGAGI. The CDR3 extends over 13 amino acids. Trimming shortened V by 7 bases and J by 5 bases, and 11 bases separated the two germline ends. The CDR3 sequence is CASTKTVTGELFF. CDR3 bases: TGTGCCAGCACCAAGACAGTGACCGGGGAGCTGTTTTTT.

The chain recombines TRBV7-3 with TRBJ2-7; TRBD2 might be the D (6 bases). CDR1 and CDR2 from the germline V gene are SGHTA and FQGTGA. The CDR3 is 14 residues long. The V end was cut by 3 bases, the J end by 2 bases, with 11 bases between. This chain's CDR3 is CASSLGTGPYEQYF. Written as DNA, the CDR3 is TGTGCCAGCAGCTTGGGGACTGGACCCTACGAGCAGTACTTC.

The V and J genes are TRBV7-8 and TRBJ1-2; a possible D gene is TRBD1 (6 bases). The CDR3 extends over 11 amino acids. Germline V CDR1 and CDR2: SGHVS, FQNEAQ. Trimming stripped 7 bases from V and 14 bases from J, with 17 bases between. The chain's CDR3 is CASIRGGVPTF. CDR3 bases: TGTGCCAGCATAAGGGGGGGAGTCCCAACCTTC.

This clone appeared a single time. The chain joins TRBV27 to TRBJ2-5, with D unclear. Looked up from germline, CDR1 is MNHEY and CDR2 is SMNVEV (reference sequence). Trimming removed 0 bases at V and 5 bases at J, with 13 bases between. The CDR3 loop spans 15 amino acids. DNA of the CDR3: TGTGCCAGCAGTTTATCGTCATCCCTCGCGGAGACCCAGTACTTC. This encodes CASSLSSSLAETQYF.

This clone is a singleton in its sample. CDR3 coding DNA: TGTGCCAGCAGTTTACGACTCAACTATGGCTACACCTTC. It translates to CASSLRLNYGYTF. The gene calls are TRBV27 and TRBJ1-2, with unresolved D. Germline V gene lookup returns CDR1 MNHEY and CDR2 SMNVEV (reference sequence). The ends were cut back, 2 bases at V and 2 bases at J, with 6 bases in the middle. This CDR3 is built from 13 residues.

The table lists this clone with a count of one. The chain couples TRBV5-6 to TRBJ2-2; the D call may be TRBD1 or TRBD2 (5 bases each). V was clipped by 1 base and J by 6 bases, with 10 bases between them. The V gene's germline CDR1 is SGHDT and CDR2 YYEEEE. CDR3 size: 14 residues. This CDR3 reads CASSLLSGPGELFF. The CDR3 DNA follows: TGTGCCAGCAGCTTGTTATCGGGACCCGGGGAGCTGTTTTTT.

This clone was seen ten or more times. The rearrangement links TRBV30 to TRBJ2-1, with 9 bases identical to TRBD2. J gave up 7 bases and V 3 bases, and 4 bases lay outside the gene matches. Germline V gives CDR1 GTSNPN, CDR2 SVGIG (reference sequence). The CDR3 runs 13 residues. CDR3 residues: CAWRTSGRNEQFF. The CDR3 nucleotides read TGTGCCTGGAGGACTAGCGGAAGGAATGAGCAGTTCTTC.

Points on this clone: At one end, the junction sequence differs from germline, possibly due to a read error. The chain joins TRBV5-4 to TRBJ2-3, with D hard to call. The CDR3 covers 15 residues. From germline, CDR1 is SGHNT and CDR2 YYREEE (reference sequence). CDR3 DNA sequence: TGCGCCAGCAGCCAAGAGGCCATTCGCACAGATACGCAGTATTTT. This gives the protein CASSQEAIRTDTQYF.

This clone occurred a few times. CDR3 DNA sequence: TGTGCCAGCAGCCACGGACTAGTTCGTCCCTACGAGCAGTACTTC. Its translation: CASSHGLVRPYEQYF. This chain links TRBV7-8 with TRBJ2-7; TRBD2 matches 7 bases. This CDR3 region has 15 residues. In germline, CDR1 is SGHVS, CDR2 FQNEAQ. V dropped 5 bases and J dropped 2; count of bases not matched to a gene: 9.

This sequence joins TRBV5-4 and TRBJ2-7, with a tentative D call TRBD1 (6 bases). The CDR3 length is 15 residues. The germline gives CDR1 SGHNT, CDR2 YYREEE (reference sequence). V gave up 4 bases and J gave up 2 bases, with 16 bases separating them. CDR3 in DNA: TGTGCCAGCAGCCCCGAAAGGGGGAGTACCTACGAGCAGTACTTC. This gives the protein CASSPERGSTYEQYF.

The chain is built from TRBV11-1 and TRBJ2-5; D not resolved. V gave up 5 bases and J gave up 5 bases, with 15 bases separating them. The CDR3 consists of 14 residues. Germline values: CDR1 SGHAT, CDR2 FQDESV (reference sequence). CDR3 nucleotide sequence: TGTGCCAGCAGCCTAGAATCCAGGCAGGAGACCCAGTACTTC. This sequence encodes CASSLESRQETQYF.

This chain connects TRBV7-9 to TRBJ2-7; perhaps D is TRBD1 or TRBD2 (7 bases each). Germline V gene data show CDR1 as SEHNR and CDR2 as FQNEAQ (reference sequence). This CDR3 is 15 amino acids long. Trimming pared 4 bases from V and 2 bases from J, leaving 15 bases between. This CDR3 reads CASSWEGAGTYEQYF. The CDR3 coding sequence is TGTGCCAGCAGCTGGGAGGGGGCCGGAACCTACGAGCAGTACTTC.

The V gene is TRBV5-1, the J gene TRBJ1-1, with a weak D call TRBD1 (5 bases). CDR1 and CDR2 (germline): SGHRS, YFSETQ. The V gene lost 4 bases and the J gene lost 0 bases, with 10 bases spanning the gap. The CDR3 has 14 amino acids. CDR3 residues: CASSEGRLNTEAFF. In nucleotides, the CDR3 is TGCGCCAGCAGCGAGGGACGGTTGAACACTGAAGCTTTCTTT.

V gene TRBV7-9 combines with J gene TRBJ2-4, with 11 bases matching TRBD2. Germline V gives CDR1 SEHNR, CDR2 FQNEAQ (reference sequence). Trimming took 0 bases from V and 14 from J; bases not matched to a gene: 6. The CDR3 contains 14 residues. The CDR3 region is CASSLALTSGGKYF. CDR3 nucleotides: TGTGCCAGCAGCTTAGCGTTAACTAGCGGGGGAAAGTACTTC.

The genes are TRBV4-1 and TRBJ1-4, with TRBD1 matching over 10 bases. The germline V gene has CDR1 MGHRA and CDR2 YSYEKL. This CDR3 spans 15 amino acids. The V gene end was trimmed by 3 bases and the J gene end by 7 bases; junction bases not matched to a gene: 5. Written as DNA, the CDR3 is TGCGCCAGCAGCCACCAGACAGGGGGCGGTGAAAAACTGTTTTTT. Amino acid sequence: CASSHQTGGGEKLFF.

Only one count was recorded for this clone. A read error may be the cause here, since a much bigger clone is one base away. The identical CDR3 is also encoded by other nucleotide sequences in the sample. The chain joins TRBV30 to TRBJ2-7; D is perhaps TRBD1 or TRBD2 (6 bases each). Germline V gene data show CDR1 as GTSNPN and CDR2 as SVGIG (reference sequence). This CDR3 has 14 residues. CDR3 sequence reads: CAWSVGGLSYEQYF. The CDR3 DNA is TGCGCCTGGAGTGTAGGGGGACTCTCCTACGAGCAGTACTTC.

This clone was seen more than once but under ten times. The chain employs TRBV9 and TRBJ1-2; 9 bases agree with TRBD1. Germline-derived CDR1 and CDR2 are SGDLS and YYNGEE. J lost 4 bases, V lost 3 bases, and 7 bases had no gene match. This CDR3 is built from 15 residues. Here the CDR3 DNA reads TGTGCCAGCAGCGCCCCGGGACAGGGTTCCTATGGCTACACCTTC. It codes for CASSAPGQGSYGYTF.

The chain employs TRBV5-1 and TRBJ2-1; 11 bases agree with TRBD2. The CDR3 has 15 residues. J was trimmed by 9 bases and V by 3 bases; bases with no gene match: 8. Germline CDR1 reads SGHRS; CDR2 reads YFSETQ. Written as DNA, the CDR3 is TGCGCCAGCAGCTCCGTTACTAGCGGGAGTGGTGAGCAGTTCTTC. This sequence encodes CASSSVTSGSGEQFF.

The V and J genes are TRBV9 and TRBJ2-1, with 7 bases fitting TRBD2. CDR1 is SGDLS and CDR2 is YYNGEE in the germline V gene. Trimming removed 0 bases from V and 10 bases from J; junction bases left unmatched: 10. This CDR3 has 15 amino acids. CDR3 loop: CASSVGLAHLEEQFF. Here the CDR3 DNA reads TGTGCCAGCAGCGTAGGACTAGCCCACCTTGAGGAGCAGTTCTTC.

In this sample, this clone turned up once. The rearrangement uses TRBV4-2 and TRBJ2-7; 10 bases align to TRBD2. V lost 3 bases to trimming and J lost 3 bases; unmatched junction nucleotides: 5. The CDR3 is 15 amino acids. Germline V lookup: CDR1 LGHNA, CDR2 YNFKEQ. In DNA, the CDR3 is TGTGCCAGCAGCCACTCCAAGCGGGAGGGCTACGAGCAGTACTTC. Amino acid sequence: CASSHSKREGYEQYF.

V usage is TRBV19 and J usage is TRBJ2-1, with 7 bases lining up with TRBD2. Per the germline V gene, CDR1 is LNHDA and CDR2 is SQIVND (reference sequence). V shed 5 bases and J 0 bases; nucleotides not matched to a gene: 10. The CDR3 consists of 17 residues. The CDR3 DNA sequence: TGTGCCAGTAGTGCATACGCACGCGGGAGCTCCTACAATGAGCAGTTCTTC. This encodes CASSAYARGSSYNEQFF.

This clone occurred once. V is TRBV7-9 and J is TRBJ2-7; no firm D call. This CDR3 spans 15 amino acids. CDR1 and CDR2 (germline): SEHNR, FQNEAQ (reference sequence). V lost 5 bases, J lost 3 bases, and 17 bases lay in between. CDR3 sequence (DNA): TGTGCCAGCAGCACTCTTATGACGGACGGCTACGAGCAGTACTTC. Its translation: CASSTLMTDGYEQYF.

The chain is built from TRBV6-4 and TRBJ2-4, with 10 bases aligning to TRBD2. Unmatched junction bases numbered 8, after V lost 0 bases and J lost 9 bases. Germline V gene data show CDR1 as MRHNA and CDR2 as SNTAGT. This CDR3 has 16 amino acids. The CDR3 bases are TGTGCCAGCAGTGACTCGGCTAGCGGGAGTATTACCATTCAGTACTTC. This gives the protein CASSDSASGSITIQYF.

The chain couples TRBV27 to TRBJ1-2, with D possibly matching TRBD1 (6 bases). The CDR3 extends over 16 amino acids. Germline assignment: CDR1 MNHEY and CDR2 SMNVEV (reference sequence). Trimming left V 6 bases short and J 7 bases short, with 24 bases between. The DNA of the CDR3 is TGTGCCAGCAGCCACAGGGACCCTACCTCGTCGGTTGGCTACACCTTC. Its protein is CASSHRDPTSSVGYTF.

The V gene is TRBV27, the J gene TRBJ2-6, with D unresolved. The CDR3 extends over 15 amino acids. Germline V CDR1 and CDR2: MNHEY, SMNVEV (reference sequence). Trimming stripped 2 bases from V and 0 bases from J, with 5 bases between. CDR3 nucleotides: TGTGCCAGCAGTTTAATCGACTCTGGGGCCAACGTCCTGACTTTC. It yields the protein CASSLIDSGANVLTF.

V and J are TRBV5-4 and TRBJ2-1; TRBD2 matches at 11 bases. This CDR3 comprises 13 residues. The V segment lost 4 bases and the J segment 9 bases; nucleotides outside the gene matches: 3. The germline gives CDR1 SGHNT, CDR2 YYREEE (reference sequence). The CDR3 sequence is CASSRGLAGEQFF. The CDR3 bases are TGTGCCAGCAGCCGAGGACTAGCGGGTGAGCAGTTCTTC.

The genes are TRBV14 and TRBJ1-2; the D gene is possibly TRBD1 (5 bases). The CDR3 is 17 amino acids. V lost 1 base, J lost 5 bases, and 20 bases lay in between. The germline gives CDR1 SGHDN, CDR2 FVKESK. This CDR3 is CASSQVGLGPSGYGYTF. The DNA of the CDR3 is TGTGCCAGCAGCCAAGTGGGCCTGGGGCCTTCCGGGTATGGCTACACCTTC.

The chain links TRBV6-1 to TRBJ1-1; D is uncertain. There are 13 residues in the CDR3. Germline loops: CDR1 MNHNS, CDR2 SASEGT. The V end lost 4 bases, the J end lost 2 bases, and 8 bases lay between the germline ends. The CDR3 DNA reads as TGTGCCAGCAGTGCCGTGCCAAACACTGAAGCTTTCTTT. The encoded protein is CASSAVPNTEAFF.